Listed below are T cell receptor beta chains from one sample, sequenced in a study of OX40 agonist ivuxolimab in advanced cancers. Sequenced by immunoSEQ multiplex PCR; TCRdb stores in-frame clones only, minus some. This table holds 90,000 to 130,000 clones, more than 85% found once. Sequencing was performed on CD4+ or CD8+ T cells sorted from blood, taken in a trial of the OX40 agonist ivuxolimab. The receptors derive from an adult with an advanced solid tumor such as melanoma, head and neck, liver or kidney cancer. CDR3s include the opening cysteine and the closing phenylalanine or tryptophan. The order of the fields is D gene, clone size, V gene, J gene, CDR3 DNA, CDR3 protein. The D gene is left open where the match is weak. Not every row has a clone size; where given, it reads once, few, many or a size class.

d_call: -
clone_size: once
v_call: TRBV9
j_call: TRBJ2-1
cdr3_nt: TGTGCCAGCAGCCCTAGGGTTGGGGTCTGGGAGCAGTTCTTC
cdr3_aa: CASSPRVGVWEQFF

d_call: TRBD1
clone_size: once
v_call: TRBV2
j_call: TRBJ2-3
cdr3_nt: TGTGCCAGCAGTGTAACAGGGGGCAGGTCAGATACGCAGTATTTT
cdr3_aa: CASSVTGGRSDTQYF

d_call: TRBD1
clone_size: once
v_call: TRBV11-3
j_call: TRBJ1-1
cdr3_nt: TGTGCCAGCAGCTCTGAGGACAGGCCGAACACTGAAGCTTTCTTT
cdr3_aa: CASSSEDRPNTEAFF

d_call: TRBD2
clone_size: once
v_call: TRBV29-1
j_call: TRBJ2-1
cdr3_nt: TGCAGCGTTAGGACTAGCGGGGGATACAATGAGCAGTTCTTC
cdr3_aa: CSVRTSGGYNEQFF

d_call: -
clone_size: -
v_call: TRBV23-1
j_call: TRBJ1-5
cdr3_nt: TGCGCCAGCAGTCAATGGTCCAAGGACGAGCCCCAGCATTTT
cdr3_aa: CASSQWSKDEPQHF

d_call: -
clone_size: once
v_call: TRBV7-9
j_call: TRBJ1-5
cdr3_nt: TGTGCCAGCAGCTTAGGGACAAGGGGGAATCAGCCCCAGCATTTT
cdr3_aa: CASSLGTRGNQPQHF

d_call: TRBD2
clone_size: -
v_call: TRBV19
j_call: TRBJ2-5
cdr3_nt: TGTGCCAGTAGTATCTGGGTAGCGGGAGGGCCAGGGGAGACCCAGTACTTC
cdr3_aa: CASSIWVAGGPGETQYF

d_call: -
clone_size: -
v_call: TRBV5-1
j_call: TRBJ2-1
cdr3_nt: TGCGCCAGCAGCTCAGGGAGTACGGAGGATGAGCAGTTCTTC
cdr3_aa: CASSSGSTEDEQFF

d_call: -
clone_size: -
v_call: TRBV19
j_call: TRBJ2-5
cdr3_nt: TGTGCCAGTAGTATGGTCGTGCAGAAACAAGAGACCCAGTACTTC
cdr3_aa: CASSMVVQKQETQYF

d_call: -
clone_size: -
v_call: TRBV4-2
j_call: TRBJ2-1
cdr3_nt: TGTGCCAGCAGCCAAGTTAGTGCGGACCTTCTAGGGAATGAGCAGTTCTTC
cdr3_aa: CASSQVSADLLGNEQFF

d_call: -
clone_size: -
v_call: TRBV6-4
j_call: TRBJ2-2
cdr3_nt: TGTGCCAGCAAAGTTCAGCAGCACACCGGGGAGCTGTTTTTT
cdr3_aa: CASKVQQHTGELFF

d_call: -
clone_size: -
v_call: TRBV7-9
j_call: TRBJ2-7
cdr3_nt: TGTGCCAGCAGCTCCCTGGACTGGAACGAGCAGTACTTC
cdr3_aa: CASSSLDWNEQYF

d_call: TRBD1
clone_size: -
v_call: TRBV5-4
j_call: TRBJ2-7
cdr3_nt: TGTGCCAGCAGCTTGAGGCAGGGGGCGGGAGAGCAGTACTTC
cdr3_aa: CASSLRQGAGEQYF

d_call: -
clone_size: -
v_call: TRBV19
j_call: TRBJ1-3
cdr3_nt: TGTGCCAGTGGCTACAGAGGGGCTGGAAACACCATATATTTT
cdr3_aa: CASGYRGAGNTIYF

d_call: TRBD2
clone_size: few
v_call: TRBV11-3
j_call: TRBJ2-3
cdr3_nt: TGTGCCAGCAGCTTGAGGGGAGCGGGGTCGGATACGCAGTATTTT
cdr3_aa: CASSLRGAGSDTQYF

d_call: TRBD2
clone_size: -
v_call: TRBV5-1
j_call: TRBJ2-5
cdr3_nt: TGCGCCAGCAGCCTGGTGGGGGGGTCAGAGACCCAGTACTTC
cdr3_aa: CASSLVGGSETQYF

d_call: -
clone_size: -
v_call: TRBV13
j_call: TRBJ2-1
cdr3_nt: TGTGCCAGCAGCTGGTACTATGAGCAGTTCTTC
cdr3_aa: CASSWYYEQFF

d_call: -
clone_size: -
v_call: TRBV29-1
j_call: TRBJ2-3
cdr3_nt: TGCAGCACTGACACCACAGATACGCAGTATTTT
cdr3_aa: CSTDTTDTQYF

d_call: TRBD2
clone_size: -
v_call: TRBV27
j_call: TRBJ2-5
cdr3_nt: TGTGCCAGCAGTTTTCGGCCAGCGGGGCAAGAGACCCAGTACTTC
cdr3_aa: CASSFRPAGQETQYF